This T cell receptor (beta chain) emerged from a study of blood T cells in healthy people across ages. Next came a second PCR, run for about 6 to 11 cycles, which used a sample-barcoded 5' primer along with a J-beta primer mix. Each cDNA molecule was tagged by a template-switch adaptor with 12 random nucleotides. TCRdb reprocessed the 5' RACE reads via MiXCR and lists one record per CDR3 protein. The repertoire consists of about 1.1 million distinct CDR3 sequences, with 30% to 40% occurring once and the leading ten covering around 13%. In regard to this clonotype: Its antigen is currently unknown.

Study outcomes and limitations: Naive T cell percentage showed a strong correlation with the diversity of TCR beta. CMV status of donors was not determined, possibly confounding expanded clonotype changes.

The germline gives CDR1 SEHNR, CDR2 FQNEAQ (reference sequence). V lost 7 bases, J lost 13 bases, and 19 bases lay in between. The CDR3 has 12 amino acids. The TCR comes from a man aged 18 to 30 in good health. Sequencing input: blood. The chain joins TRBV7-9 to TRBJ1-2, with unresolved D. The chain's CDR3 is CASNSKLIPLTF. Here the CDR3 DNA reads TGTGCCAGCAACTCAAAACTGATCCCACTCACCTTC. The whole variable domain, remainder taken from reference TRBV7-9 and TRBJ1-2, is DTGVSQNPRHKITKRGQNVTFRCDPISEHNRLYWYRQTLGQGPEFLTYFQNEAQLEKSRLLSDRFSAERPKGSFSTLEIQRTEQGDSAMYLCASNSKLIPLTFGSGTRLTVV.